The 29 T cell receptor beta chains below were found in one sample sequenced in a study of T-cell reconstitution after alpha-beta-depleted transplantation in children. Preparing the TCRbeta library involved the use of unique molecular identifiers. TCRdb used MiXCR to reprocess the PCR reads, holding one entry per CDR3 protein. Counted here are around 380,000 distinct CDR3 sequences, 11% occurring once; the ten biggest clones make up roughly 6%. The sample was PBMCs from the stem cell graft donor, taken from the stem cell graft. The receptors come from a human donor who donated a stem cell graft to a child with acute myeloid leukemia.

This sequence joins TRBV24-1 and TRBJ2-2; D is undetermined. Per the germline V gene, CDR1 is KGHDR and CDR2 is SFDVKD. CDR3 size: 13 residues. V was cut by 3 bases and J by 6 bases, with 7 bases left in between. DNA of the CDR3: TGTGCCACCAGTGATAGCAGGTCCGGGGAGCTGTTTTTT. Amino acid sequence: CATSDSRSGELFF.

Comments on this clonotype: One base away lies a much larger clone, so this may be a sequencing read error. CDR3 nucleotides: TGTGCCAGCAGCCAGGGGACAGGACTGGGGGAGATCCAGTACTTC. The encoded protein is CASSQGTGLGEIQYF. The chain employs TRBV3-1 and TRBJ2-5, with 8 bases fitting TRBD1. The CDR3 spans 15 residues. Germline CDR1 is LGHDT and CDR2 is YNNKEL (reference sequence).

This clonotype has more than one count but fewer than ten. The CDR3 DNA sequence: TGTGCCAGCAGTCCTTGGGGGAGCACCTACGAGCAGTACTTC. Its protein product is CASSPWGSTYEQYF. The chain links TRBV25-1 to TRBJ2-7; D is possibly TRBD1 or TRBD2 (5 bases each). CDR1 MGHDK and CDR2 SYGVNS come from the germline V gene. Trimming left V 5 bases short and J 2 bases short, with 13 bases between. The CDR3 runs to 14 residues.

Only a few counts were recorded for this clonotype. This rearrangement joins TRBV5-5 to TRBJ1-1; D is unclear. Germline-derived CDR1 and CDR2 are SGHKS and YYEKEE (reference sequence). V was clipped by 0 bases and J by 4 bases, with 10 bases between them. The CDR3 length is 14 residues. The CDR3 bases are TGTGCCAGCAGCTTGGTTCCGGAGGGCACTGAAGCTTTCTTT. Its protein product is CASSLVPEGTEAFF. The full variable domain, its missing parts supplied by reference TRBV5-5 and TRBJ1-1, is DAGVTQSPTHLIKTRGQQVTLRCSPISGHKSVSWYQQVLGQGPQFIFQYYEKEERGRGNFPDRFSARQFPNYSSELNVNALLLGDSALYLCASSLVPEGTEAFFGQGTRLTVV.

This clonotype was counted a few times. CDR3: CASIESGRANYGYTF. The CDR3 DNA sequence: TGTGCCAGCATCGAGTCAGGGAGAGCTAACTATGGCTACACCTTC. This chain links TRBV6-2 or TRBV6-3 with TRBJ1-2; D perhaps matches TRBD1 (5 bases). This CDR3 spans 15 amino acids. The germline gives CDR1 MNHEY, CDR2 SVGEGT. Deletions cut 7 bases from V and 0 bases from J, with 15 bases between.

The table lists this clonotype with many counts. The genes are TRBV7-9 and TRBJ1-1; D not resolved. Deletions cut 4 bases from V and 7 bases from J, with 10 bases between. From germline, CDR1 is SEHNR and CDR2 FQNEAQ (reference sequence). This CDR3 contains 12 residues. Here the CDR3 reads CASSSPGFEAFF. Here the CDR3 DNA reads TGTGCCAGCAGCTCACCAGGTTTTGAAGCTTTCTTT.

The chain uses TRBV11-2 and TRBJ2-2; tentatively, D is TRBD1 (6 bases). This CDR3 has 15 amino acids. V was shortened by 5 bases and J by 7 bases, with 17 bases between the two germline ends. Germline CDR1 reads SGHAT; CDR2 reads FQNNGV. CDR3 protein: CASSALQGSGGELFF. The DNA of the CDR3 is TGTGCCAGCAGCGCCCTACAGGGATCGGGCGGGGAGCTGTTTTTT.

In this sample, this clonotype turned up many times. The chain joins TRBV5-1 to TRBJ2-5, with TRBD1 as a possible D gene (5 bases). The V and J ends lost 2 bases and 5 bases respectively, with 13 bases between them. Per the germline V gene, CDR1 is SGHRS and CDR2 is YFSETQ. The CDR3 has 14 residues. The CDR3 nucleotides are TGCGCCAGCAGCTTTTTACAGGATCCGGAGACCCAGTACTTC. Protein product: CASSFLQDPETQYF. The full variable domain, in which reference TRBV5-1 and TRBJ2-5 provide the parts outside the CDR3, is KAGVTQTPRYLIKTRGQQVTLSCSPISGHRSVSWYQQTPGQGLQFLFEYFSETQRNKGNFPGRFSGRQFSNSRSEMNVSTLELGDSALYLCASSFLQDPETQYFGPGTRLLVL.

This clonotype was seen more than once but under ten times. This chain connects TRBV20-1 to TRBJ2-1, with TRBD2 matching over 12 bases. Germline V gene data show CDR1 as DFQATT and CDR2 as SNEGSKA (reference sequence). J gave up 5 bases and V 4 bases, and 3 bases lay outside the gene matches. CDR3 length: 14 amino acids. As DNA, the CDR3 is TGCAGTGCTACCAGACTAGCGGGAGACAATGAGCAGTTCTTC. Its protein is CSATRLAGDNEQFF.

This clonotype was observed a few times. J is TRBJ2-5 and V is TRBV7-2, with D possibly matching TRBD2 (7 bases). This CDR3 region has 16 residues. Trimming removed 5 bases from V and 5 bases from J, with 21 bases in between. Germline V gene sequence: CDR1 SGHTA, CDR2 FQGNSA. CDR3 bases: TGTGCCAGCAGCCGCGGGTCCGGGGGGCGGGTTGAGACCCAGTACTTC. Translated, it gives CASSRGSGGRVETQYF.

This clonotype has a count of ten or more. CDR3 residues: CASSLEMGGGEQYF. CDR3 bases: TGTGCCAGCAGCTTGGAGATGGGGGGTGGCGAGCAGTACTTC. The chain is built from TRBV5-6 and TRBJ2-7, with a weak D call TRBD2 (6 bases). Trimming left V 0 bases short and J 6 bases short, with 13 bases between. This CDR3 spans 14 amino acids. Germline values: CDR1 SGHDT, CDR2 YYEEEE.

Notes on this clonotype: Its ends do not fully match the called genes, so a read error is possible. The rearrangement uses TRBV9 and TRBJ1-3; D not resolved. This CDR3 has 16 amino acids. The germline CDR1 and CDR2 sequences are SGDLS and YYNGEE. For the CDR3, the DNA is TGTGCCAGCAGCCTCCCAAGGGCCACTGCTGGAAACATCATATATTTT. Amino acid sequence: CASSLPRATAGNIIYF.

This clonotype was seen a few times. The chain's CDR3 is CASSLATGNTQYF. The CDR3 DNA reads as TGTGCCAGCAGCTTAGCCACGGGGAATACGCAGTATTTT. The J gene is TRBJ2-3, the V gene TRBV11-2; D perhaps matches TRBD2 (5 bases). This CDR3 spans 13 amino acids. Germline V CDR1 and CDR2: SGHAT, FQNNGV. V lost 1 base and J lost 7, with 9 bases in between. The full variable domain, rest sourced from reference TRBV11-2 and TRBJ2-3, is EAGVAQSPRYKIIEKRQSVAFWCNPISGHATLYWYQQILGQGPKLLIQFQNNGVVDDSQLPKDRFSAERLKGVDSTLKIQPAKLEDSAVYLCASSLATGNTQYFGPGTRLTVL.

This clonotype was seen many times. The chain is built from TRBV20-1 and TRBJ2-2, with a tentative D call TRBD1 (6 bases). Germline V lookup: CDR1 DFQATT, CDR2 SNEGSKA (reference sequence). V was clipped by 3 bases and J by 4 bases, with 12 bases between them. There are 14 residues in the CDR3. This chain's CDR3 is CSASRQGTTGELFF. In DNA, the CDR3 is TGCAGTGCTAGTCGTCAGGGGACCACCGGGGAGCTGTTTTTT.

This clonotype was picked up many times. The chain has TRBV5-8 and TRBJ2-1; 8 positions agree with TRBD1. CDR1 is SGHTS and CDR2 is YDEGEE in the germline V gene. The CDR3 sequence is 15 residues long. V lost 3 bases to trimming and J lost 6 bases; unmatched junction nucleotides: 8. The CDR3 here is CASSWGRGQINEQFF. The DNA of the CDR3 is TGTGCCAGCAGCTGGGGCAGGGGGCAGATCAATGAGCAGTTCTTC.

This clonotype has more than one count but fewer than ten. The J gene is TRBJ2-7, the V gene TRBV29-1, with 12 bases matching TRBD2. Losses at the gene ends were 0 bases for V and 3 bases for J; bases not matched to a gene: 18. The CDR3 is 20 amino acids. Germline lookup yields CDR1 SQVTM and CDR2 ANQGSEA. CDR3 loop: CSVEDLGLAGCGSACYEQYF. CDR3 sequence (DNA): TGCAGCGTTGAAGATTTGGGACTAGCGGGTTGTGGGTCGGCTTGCTACGAGCAGTACTTC.

This clonotype was counted at least ten times. This chain links TRBV7-2 with TRBJ2-7; D uncertain. The CDR3 is made up of 12 amino acids. The germline V gene has CDR1 SGHTA and CDR2 FQGNSA. Trimming took 8 bases from V and 3 from J, leaving 11 bases between them. DNA for the CDR3: TGTGCCAGCGGATGGACGGGCTACGAGCAGTACTTC. It codes for CASGWTGYEQYF. Together with reference TRBV7-2 and TRBJ2-7, the CDR3 gives the full variable domain: GAGVSQSPSNKVTEKGKDVELRCDPISGHTALYWYRQSLGQGLEFLIYFQGNSAPDKSGLPSDRFSAERTGGSVSTLTIQRTQQEDSAVYLCASGWTGYEQYFGPGTRLTVT.

This clonotype turned up a few times. The V call is TRBV11-2, the J call TRBJ2-3, with 14 bases matching TRBD2. From germline, CDR1 is SGHAT and CDR2 FQNNGV. The V and J ends lost 1 base and 5 bases, in that order; junction bases with no gene match: 2. The CDR3 loop spans 16 amino acids. This CDR3 reads CASSLATSGREDTQYF. The CDR3 DNA is TGTGCCAGCAGCTTAGCGACTAGCGGGAGGGAAGATACGCAGTATTTT. Together with reference TRBV11-2 and TRBJ2-3, the CDR3 gives the full variable domain: EAGVAQSPRYKIIEKRQSVAFWCNPISGHATLYWYQQILGQGPKLLIQFQNNGVVDDSQLPKDRFSAERLKGVDSTLKIQPAKLEDSAVYLCASSLATSGREDTQYFGPGTRLTVL.

This clonotype has only a few counts. The V gene is TRBV20-1, the J gene TRBJ2-1; 10 bases fit TRBD2. Germline CDR1 and CDR2: DFQATT and SNEGSKA (reference sequence). V shed 4 bases, J shed 6 bases, and the junction held 9 bases outside the gene matches. CDR3 length: 15 residues. CDR3 sequence reads: CSANPSGSIPNEQFF. The CDR3 region has the DNA TGCAGTGCTAACCCTAGCGGGAGTATCCCCAATGAGCAGTTCTTC.

The chain links TRBV29-1 to TRBJ2-4, with D possibly matching TRBD1 (6 bases). Looked up from germline, CDR1 is SQVTM and CDR2 is ANQGSEA. The CDR3 length is 12 residues. Trimming stripped 3 bases from V and 5 bases from J, with 8 bases between. CDR3 amino acids: CSVDRGQNIQYF. The CDR3 nucleotides read TGCAGCGTTGACAGGGGTCAAAACATTCAGTACTTC.

This clonotype was seen at least ten times. J is TRBJ2-1 and V is TRBV5-1, with TRBD1 identical over 7 bases. The junction had 15 bases not matched to a gene; V was cut back by 4 bases and J by 5 bases. CDR3 length: 17 amino acids. Germline assignment: CDR1 SGHRS and CDR2 YFSETQ. The CDR3 coding sequence is TGCGCCAGCAGCAAAGAGGGACAGATAAGGGTAGACAATGAGCAGTTCTTC. Its translation: CASSKEGQIRVDNEQFF.

This clonotype was detected many times. The V and J genes are TRBV20-1 and TRBJ2-3, with D possibly being TRBD1 (6 bases). V shed 6 bases and J shed 2 bases, with 24 bases lying between them. The CDR3 length is 17 residues. Germline-derived CDR1 and CDR2 are DFQATT and SNEGSKA (reference sequence). CDR3 DNA: TGCAGTGCCACTCGGACAGAGATAACCGGGTCCACAGATACGCAGTATTTT. It encodes CSATRTEITGSTDTQYF.

This clonotype was counted only a few times. This chain joins TRBV5-1 and TRBJ1-2; D is possibly TRBD1 (5 bases). V lost 5 bases and J lost 4, with 9 bases in between. The CDR3 length is 12 residues. The germline gives CDR1 SGHRS, CDR2 YFSETQ. The CDR3 reads CASRTEAYGYTF. As DNA, the CDR3 is TGCGCCAGCAGGACAGAAGCCTATGGCTACACCTTC.

The rearrangement joins TRBV7-9 to TRBJ2-4; D might be TRBD2 (6 bases). The germline V gene has CDR1 SEHNR and CDR2 FQNEAQ (reference sequence). This CDR3 region has 13 residues. Trimming stripped 8 bases from V and 4 bases from J, with 12 bases between. The DNA for the CDR3 is TGTGCCAGCGGAGGGGACCAAAAAAACATTCAGTACTTC. Amino acid sequence: CASGGDQKNIQYF.

This clonotype was seen more than once but under ten times. The V gene is TRBV15, the J gene TRBJ2-7, with D possibly being TRBD1 (5 bases). Germline CDR1 and CDR2: LNHNV and YYDKDF (reference sequence). V was clipped by 6 bases and J by 2 bases, with 17 bases between them. The CDR3 contains 15 residues. This CDR3 is CATSSRGAGTYEQYF. The CDR3 bases are TGTGCCACCAGTTCCCGTGGCGCAGGGACCTACGAGCAGTACTTC.

The chain is built from TRBV12-5 and TRBJ2-5; 9 nucleotides line up with TRBD2. V trimming: 1 base; J trimming: 1 base; junction bases outside the gene matches: 4. CDR3 length equals 16 residues. Germline CDR1 LGHNT, CDR2 FRNRAP. CDR3 region: CASGLGLADTQETQYF. CDR3 nucleotide sequence: TGTGCTAGTGGTTTGGGACTAGCGGATACCCAAGAGACCCAGTACTTC.

This clonotype appeared many times. The rearrangement links TRBV12-3 or TRBV12-4 to TRBJ1-5; D might be TRBD1 (5 bases). This CDR3 region has 15 residues. V was cut by 7 bases and J by 6 bases, with 19 bases left in between. This CDR3 is CASNPDPGTFQPQHF. The CDR3 nucleotides read TGTGCCAGCAACCCTGACCCTGGGACGTTTCAGCCCCAGCATTTT.

This chain links TRBV20-1 with TRBJ2-3; TRBD2 matches at 9 bases. This CDR3 has 13 amino acids. Germline V CDR1 and CDR2: DFQATT, SNEGSKA (reference sequence). J lost 4 bases, V lost 5 bases, and 4 bases had no gene match. CDR3 region: CSALAGASDTQYF. The DNA for the CDR3 is TGCAGTGCTTTAGCGGGGGCGTCAGATACGCAGTATTTT.

This clonotype was counted many times. The chain is built from TRBV20-1 and TRBJ2-7; tentatively, D is TRBD1 or TRBD2 (6 bases each). Trimming cost V 3 bases and J 4 bases, with 16 bases left between them. CDR3 length: 14 amino acids. CDR1 DFQATT and CDR2 SNEGSKA come from the germline V gene (reference sequence). CDR3 in amino acids: CSASRGREIYEQYF. CDR3 DNA: TGCAGTGCTAGTCGGGGGCGGGAAATATACGAGCAGTACTTC.